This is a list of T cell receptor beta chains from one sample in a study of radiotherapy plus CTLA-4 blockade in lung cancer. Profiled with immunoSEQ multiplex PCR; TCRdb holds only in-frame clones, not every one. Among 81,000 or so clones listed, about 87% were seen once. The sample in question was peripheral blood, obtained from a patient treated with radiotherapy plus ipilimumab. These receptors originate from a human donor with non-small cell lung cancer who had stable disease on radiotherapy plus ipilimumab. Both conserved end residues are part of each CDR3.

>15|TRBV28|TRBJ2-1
CASKGGTSGSNEQFF
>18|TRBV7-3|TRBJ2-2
CASSLNPSRALNTGELFF
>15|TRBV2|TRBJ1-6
CASSGGGQFDSPLHF
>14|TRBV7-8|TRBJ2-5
CASSLVVGMETQYF
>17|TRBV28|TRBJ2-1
CASSFRTAGATPREQFF
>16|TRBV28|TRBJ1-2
CASRRGQVKANYGYTF
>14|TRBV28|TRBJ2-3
CASSPGLGTDTQYF
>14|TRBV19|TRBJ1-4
CASRQMTTNEKLFF
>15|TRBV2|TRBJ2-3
CASSVRASGTDTQYF
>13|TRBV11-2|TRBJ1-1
CASSRQGGTEAFF
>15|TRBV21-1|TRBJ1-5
CASSCVRGGQRPQHF
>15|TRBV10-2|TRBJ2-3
CASSDIGVSTDTQYF
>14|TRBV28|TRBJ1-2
CASLPGQGARSYTF
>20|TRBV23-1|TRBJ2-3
CASSQSWSGTIGRGTDTQYF
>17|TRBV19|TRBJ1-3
CASRPGQGFGTGNTIYF
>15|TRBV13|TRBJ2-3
CASSGGTGGTDTQYF
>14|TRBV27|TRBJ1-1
CASSSLLSGTEAFF
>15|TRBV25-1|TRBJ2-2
CASSPQGLSTGELFF
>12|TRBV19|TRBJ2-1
CASSIAVGEQFF
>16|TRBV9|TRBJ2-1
CASSASGSGRTNEQFF
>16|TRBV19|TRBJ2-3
CASSQSHRGPTDTQYF
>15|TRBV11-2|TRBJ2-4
CASSFNSGGANIQYF
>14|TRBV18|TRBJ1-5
CASSRGQGNQPQHF
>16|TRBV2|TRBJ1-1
CASSEMFGVGSDEAFF
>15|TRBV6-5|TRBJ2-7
CASSLYHGSASILYF
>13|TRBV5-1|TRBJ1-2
CASSFGGNYGYTF
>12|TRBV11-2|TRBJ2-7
CASSSGGYEQYF
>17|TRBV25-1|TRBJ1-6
CASSPPTGGSYNSPLHF
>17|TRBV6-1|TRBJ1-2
CASSGRQGATRNYGYTF
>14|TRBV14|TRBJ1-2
CASSQTGLHYGYTF
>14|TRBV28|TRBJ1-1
CASSTGQAVAEAFF
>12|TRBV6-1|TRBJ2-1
CASSPTGGEQFF
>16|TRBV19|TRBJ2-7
CASSLLRASTFYEQYF
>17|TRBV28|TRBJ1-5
CASSLFTTGGKDQPQHF
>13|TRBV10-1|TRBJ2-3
CASKTSGEDTQYF
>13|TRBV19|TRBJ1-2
CASMGQGGYGYTF
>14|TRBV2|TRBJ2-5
CASRVSGGQETQYF
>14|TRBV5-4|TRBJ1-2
CASSLETWSYGYTF
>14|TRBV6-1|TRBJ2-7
CASSTRDISYEQYF
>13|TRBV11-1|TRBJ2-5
CASSLRGLETQYF
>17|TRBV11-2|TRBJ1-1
CASSLGLRGKINTEAFF